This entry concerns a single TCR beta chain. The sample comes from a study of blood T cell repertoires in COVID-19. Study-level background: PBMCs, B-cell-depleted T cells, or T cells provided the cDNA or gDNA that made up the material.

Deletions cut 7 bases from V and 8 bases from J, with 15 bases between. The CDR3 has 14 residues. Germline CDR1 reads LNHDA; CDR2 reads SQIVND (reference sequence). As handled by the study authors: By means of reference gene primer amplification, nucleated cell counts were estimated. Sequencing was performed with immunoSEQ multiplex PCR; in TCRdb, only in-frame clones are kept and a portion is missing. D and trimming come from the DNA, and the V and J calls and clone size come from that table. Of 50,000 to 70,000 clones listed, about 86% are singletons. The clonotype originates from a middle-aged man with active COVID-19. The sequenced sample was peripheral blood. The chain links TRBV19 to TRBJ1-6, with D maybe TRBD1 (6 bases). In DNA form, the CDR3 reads TGTGCCAGTAACCTACGACAGGTACATTCACCCCTCCACTTT. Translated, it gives CASNLRQVHSPLHF.